The TCR beta chain described here comes from a study of blood T cell repertoires in COVID-19. Study-level background: Italy, Spain and the United States were the sources of the convalescent and acute COVID-19 samples.

Only in-frame clones appear in the TCRdb table, and some are missing; sequencing was by immunoSEQ multiplex PCR. The sample records approximately 170,000 clones, around nine tenths being singletons. CDR1 SGHTA and CDR2 FQGNSA come from the germline V gene. The V and J ends lost 4 bases and 5 bases, in that order; junction bases with no gene match: 4. The CDR3 has 14 amino acids. The source is a man aged 70 or older with acute or convalescent COVID-19. The sample taken for sequencing was peripheral blood. This chain connects TRBV7-2 to TRBJ1-2, with TRBD1 identical over 10 bases. DNA for the CDR3: TGTGCCAGCAGCTCCCGGACAGGGGGTTATGGCTACACCTTC. As protein: CASSSRTGGYGYTF.